Described below is a single T cell receptor beta chain sequence and its context. Its antigen is currently unknown. TCRdb passed the reads through MiXCR, listing each CDR3 protein once. The table lists about 500,000 distinct CDR3 sequences, about 33% of them singletons, with 15% to 20% in the top ten. This specimen comes from a study of T cell repertoires in cytomegalovirus infection. Looking at the study overall: Recently identified HLA-C-restricted and well-studied HLA-B-restricted CMV epitopes were used. Indications came from public TCR beta signatures; they pointed to CMV infection and to a matching HLA type. Whole-study findings and limits: Totalled public TCR beta family frequency picked out people who carried CMV plus the relevant HLA.

Trimming took off 5 bases at V and 2 bases at J, with 18 bases between the two ends. Germline assignment: CDR1 SGHTA and CDR2 FQGNSA. The CDR3 totals 16 residues. The chain links TRBV7-2 to TRBJ2-5, with D perhaps matching TRBD1 (5 bases). This clonotype was obtained from a human donor in good health (CMV status not recorded). Some clones in this sample may be carry-over from other donors' samples. The sample here was cultured PBMCs, taken from culture after CMV antigen stimulation. The CDR3 region is CASSLRQTRAQETQYF. The CDR3, as DNA: TGTGCCAGCAGCCTTAGACAGACCCGTGCTCAAGAGACCCAGTACTTC.